These T cell receptor beta chains were read from a single sample in a study of long-term antiretroviral therapy in people with HIV. Here immunoSEQ multiplex PCR was the method, and the copy in TCRdb shows in-frame clones only, minus some. The sample has 23,000 or so clones; about four fifths are singletons. This specimen was unsorted PBMCs, taken 0.4 years after starting antiretroviral therapy. Receptor source: a man aged 45 to 65 with HIV. CDR3s include the opening cysteine and the closing phenylalanine or tryptophan. The order of the fields is V gene, D gene, J gene, clone size, CDR3 DNA, CDR3 protein. The D gene is left open where the match is weak. For some rows the clone size is stated as once, few or many, or as a class when expanded; others skip it.

>TRBV28|.|TRBJ1-5|.
TGTGCCAGCATAAATCCCCGAGGGGCCCAGCATTTT
CASINPRGAQHF
>TRBV27|TRBD2|TRBJ2-5|.
TGTGCCAGCAGTTTGTCTAGCGGGGTTGGAAAGACCCAGTACTTC
CASSLSSGVGKTQYF
>TRBV27|TRBD1|TRBJ1-2|.
TGTGCCAGCAGTTTAGTCTGGACAGGGGGCGGCGGCTACACCTTC
CASSLVWTGGGGYTF
>TRBV5-1|TRBD1|TRBJ1-6|few
TGCGCCAGCAGCTCCTCCGGGACAGGGAATTCACCCCTCCACTTT
CASSSSGTGNSPLHF
>TRBV7-3|.|TRBJ2-1|.
TGTGCCAGCAGCCCCCCCGGGGCGTCAAATGAGCAGTTCTTC
CASSPPGASNEQFF
>TRBV7-9|.|TRBJ1-4|.
TGTGCCAGCAGCTTGAGGGATTACCGGACCAATAATGAAAAACTGTTTTTT
CASSLRDYRTNNEKLFF
>TRBV28|.|TRBJ1-1|.
TGTGCCAGCAGTTTCGTCGCGGGCGTCCACACTGAAGCTTTCTTT
CASSFVAGVHTEAFF
>TRBV10-3|.|TRBJ1-3|.
TGTGCCATCAGTGATCAGGGGCTAGGAGGAAACACCATATATTTT
CAISDQGLGGNTIYF
>TRBV2|.|TRBJ1-1|.
TGTGCCAGTGGGAGGGGGTTCACTGAAGCTTTCTTT
CASGRGFTEAFF
>TRBV7-2|TRBD1|TRBJ1-2|.
TGTGCCAGCAGCCCGGACAGGGGCTATGGCTACACCTTC
CASSPDRGYGYTF
>TRBV5-1|.|TRBJ2-5|.
TGCGCCAGCAGCTCCCTTCAAGAGACCCAGTACTTC
CASSSLQETQYF
>TRBV19|.|TRBJ1-5|.
TGTGCCAGTAGTATCTCCTCAGAGGGCAATCAGCCCCAGCATTTT
CASSISSEGNQPQHF
>TRBV6-6|.|TRBJ1-5|once
TGTGCCAGCAGCCCCCTTGGTGGAGTCAATCAGCCCCAGCATTTT
CASSPLGGVNQPQHF
>TRBV4-1|.|TRBJ2-1|.
TGCGCCAGCAGCGTCTCGGGTGGCTCCTACAATGAGCAGTTCTTC
CASSVSGGSYNEQFF
>TRBV11-1|TRBD1|TRBJ2-3|.
TGTGCCAGCAGCACTGGGACAGGGGGCAGGGAACGGGATACGCAGTATTTT
CASSTGTGGRERDTQYF
>TRBV11-2|.|TRBJ2-1|.
TGTGCCAGCAGCTCCTCCCGGGTTTCCTACAATGAGCAGTTCTTC
CASSSSRVSYNEQFF
>TRBV7-9|.|TRBJ2-5|.
TGTGCCAGCAGCACCCGGGGAGGCGGGGTAGAGACCCAGTACTTC
CASSTRGGGVETQYF
>TRBV28|TRBD2|TRBJ2-7|.
TGTGCCAGTAAGCCCGGGGGGGGCCGGTACGAGCAGTACTTC
CASKPGGGRYEQYF
>TRBV28|.|TRBJ1-3|.
TGTGCCAGCAGTTTAGCGACACCCGGAAACACCATATATTTT
CASSLATPGNTIYF
>TRBV19|TRBD1|TRBJ1-6|medium-sized
TGTGCCAGTAGTAGAGACAGGGGACAAAATTCACCCCTCCACTTT
CASSRDRGQNSPLHF
>TRBV7-2|.|TRBJ1-4|.
TGTGCCAGCAGCTCCCTCGATCGGGGGCTGACTAATGAAAAACTGTTTTTT
CASSSLDRGLTNEKLFF
>TRBV28|.|TRBJ1-1|once
TGTGCCAGCAGTTTTCGGGGTCGGGGACCGCTCACTGAAGCTTTCTTT
CASSFRGRGPLTEAFF
>TRBV28|TRBD2|TRBJ2-5|few
TGTGCCAGCAGGTCACCGGGACTAGCGGGAATACAAGAGACCCAGTACTTC
CASRSPGLAGIQETQYF
>TRBV2|.|TRBJ2-7|.
TGTGCCAGCAGTGATGTCAGGGATGGGGAGCAGTACTTC
CASSDVRDGEQYF
>TRBV6-5|TRBD1|TRBJ1-1|.
TGTGCCAGCACCTTTACCGGACAGGCGGGAGATGAAGCTTTCTTT
CASTFTGQAGDEAFF
>TRBV6-1|TRBD1|TRBJ2-2|.
TGTGCCAGCAGTGGGACAGGGGGCACCGGGGAGCTGTTTTTT
CASSGTGGTGELFF
>TRBV6-4|TRBD2|TRBJ2-1|.
TGTGCCAGCAGTGCTGGACTAGTAGGCTCCTACAATGAGCAGTTCTTC
CASSAGLVGSYNEQFF
>TRBV15|.|TRBJ1-3|few
TGTGCCACCAGCAGCCCCTCGACAGGAGGAAACACCATATATTTT
CATSSPSTGGNTIYF
>TRBV18|.|TRBJ1-1|few
TGTGCCAGCTCACCTTCTAGTTTGGACACTGAAGCTTTCTTT
CASSPSSLDTEAFF
>TRBV6-5|TRBD2|TRBJ2-3|.
TGTGCCAGCAGAGTACACGGGGGGACAGATACGCAGTATTTT
CASRVHGGTDTQYF
>TRBV14|.|TRBJ1-1|.
TGTGCCAGCAGCCAAGAGATGAACACTGAAGCTTTCTTT
CASSQEMNTEAFF
>TRBV5-1|.|TRBJ2-3|.
TGCGCCAGCAGCTTGTTAGGGGAAACAGATACGCAGTATTTT
CASSLLGETDTQYF
>TRBV5-6|.|TRBJ2-7|once
TGTGCCAGCAGCTTAAGCGGCCCTTCCTACGAGCAGTACTTC
CASSLSGPSYEQYF
>TRBV6-6|TRBD1|TRBJ1-1|.
TGTGCCAGCAGTTACCCACAGGGGGCGGGCACTGAAGCTTTCTTT
CASSYPQGAGTEAFF
>TRBV14|.|TRBJ2-7|.
TGTGCCAGCAGCCAAGTCTATGGGGCGGACTACGAGCAGTACTTC
CASSQVYGADYEQYF
>TRBV6-5|.|TRBJ2-7|.
TGTGCCAGCAGTTACGCATCCCAGAGCTCCTACGAGCAGTACTTC
CASSYASQSSYEQYF
>TRBV10-3|.|TRBJ1-3|.
TGTGCCATCAGGGATTACTCTGGAAACACCATATATTTT
CAIRDYSGNTIYF
>TRBV4-1|.|TRBJ1-4|.
TGCGCCAGCTCTGGGGGAGTAGTGGCTAATGAAAAACTGTTTTTT
CASSGGVVANEKLFF
>TRBV15|TRBD1|TRBJ1-1|.
TGTGCCACCAGCAGACAGGGGGCTGAAGCTTTCTTT
CATSRQGAEAFF
>TRBV7-9|.|TRBJ2-6|.
TGTGCCAGCAGCTTACAGGGTTGGGGTGGGGCCAACGTCCTGACTTTC
CASSLQGWGGANVLTF
>TRBV5-1|TRBD2|TRBJ2-2|.
TGCGCCAGCAGCGCCAATGGGGGGGCGAACACCGGGGAGCTGTTTTTT
CASSANGGANTGELFF
>TRBV2|.|TRBJ2-2|.
TGTGCCAGCAGTGAACAGGGGGGCACCGGGGAGCTGTTTTTT
CASSEQGGTGELFF
>TRBV2|.|TRBJ2-5|.
TGTGCCAGCAGTACGGGGGAGACCCAGTACTTC
CASSTGETQYF
>TRBV28|.|TRBJ1-5|.
TGTGCCAGCAGTTTACTACCCAGCAATCAGCCCCAGCATTTT
CASSLLPSNQPQHF
>TRBV7-9|.|TRBJ2-7|.
TGTGCCAGCAGCTTAGAGATGAGCAGGGGGCAGTACTTC
CASSLEMSRGQYF
>TRBV18|.|TRBJ1-5|.
TGTGCCAGCTCACCGGGCGGGCAGCCCCAGCATTTT
CASSPGGQPQHF
>TRBV11-2|.|TRBJ2-7|.
TGTGCCAGCAGCTTAGGGGTCGGCGAGCAGTACTTC
CASSLGVGEQYF
>TRBV7-6|.|TRBJ2-5|.
TGTGCCAGCAGCTCCCCCCGACCGGCCCAAGAGACCCAGTACTTC
CASSSPRPAQETQYF
>TRBV5-1|.|TRBJ2-5|few
TGCGCCAGCAGCTTGGGGGGGTACCAAGAGACCCAGTACTTC
CASSLGGYQETQYF